What follows are 9 T cell receptor beta chains derived from one specimen sequenced in a study of PD-L1 blockade in urothelial cancer. Time point denoted: peripheral blood 6 weeks after treatment start. Assay: immunoSEQ multiplex PCR; the TCRdb copy retains only in-frame clones and omits some. The profile covers 35,000 to 45,000 clones, with 83% appearing a single time and over 13% taken by the ten largest. Sequenced material: PBMCs, taken around atezolizumab (anti-PD-L1) treatment. Source of these receptors: a man aged 55 to 70 with urothelial cancer.

The chain couples TRBV2 to TRBJ1-6, with D perhaps TRBD1 (6 bases). This CDR3 region has 15 residues. V lost 7 bases, J lost 8 bases, and 18 bases lay in between. Germline CDR1 reads SNHLY; CDR2 reads FYNNEI. CDR3 coding DNA: TGTGCCAGCAATCCCGGGACACCTTCCCATTCACCCCTCCACTTT. It yields the protein CASNPGTPSHSPLHF.

J is TRBJ1-1 and V is TRBV5-1; 7 bases align to TRBD1. V trimming: 2 bases; J trimming: 0 bases; junction bases outside the gene matches: 4. Germline CDR1 SGHRS, CDR2 YFSETQ. The CDR3 is 15 amino acids. The CDR3 is CASSLAGGLNTEAFF. The CDR3 nucleotides are TGCGCCAGCAGCTTAGCAGGGGGACTGAACACTGAAGCTTTCTTT.

V usage is TRBV7-2 and J usage is TRBJ2-1; 8 positions match TRBD1. The CDR3 runs to 15 residues. The germline gives CDR1 SGHTA, CDR2 FQGNSA. Germline trimming cut 5 bases from V and 7 bases from J; bases unmatched to any gene: 10. The CDR3 region has the DNA TGTGCCAGCAGCCTATGGACAGGGAAGGGAAATGAGCAGTTCTTC. Translation: CASSLWTGKGNEQFF.

This clone was found a few times. The gene calls are TRBV5-1 and TRBJ2-1, with 13 bases that match TRBD2. The V gene's germline CDR1 is SGHRS and CDR2 YFSETQ. V dropped 3 bases and J dropped 6; count of bases not matched to a gene: 3. The CDR3 has 15 residues. CDR3 nucleotide sequence: TGCGCCAGCAGCTCGACTAGCGGGGGGATCAATGAGCAGTTCTTC. Protein: CASSSTSGGINEQFF.

In its sample, this clone was seen a few times. V and J are TRBV30 and TRBJ1-1; D remains unclear. Trimming cost V 2 bases and J 7 bases, with 8 bases left between them. CDR3 length: 11 residues. In germline, CDR1 is GTSNPN, CDR2 SVGIG (reference sequence). Here the CDR3 reads CAWSPLYEAFF. CDR3 coding DNA: TGTGCCTGGAGTCCCCTATATGAAGCTTTCTTT.

V gene TRBV5-1 combines with J gene TRBJ2-1; 11 bases align to TRBD2. V lost 2 bases, J lost 7 bases, and 8 bases stayed unmatched. This CDR3 is built from 16 residues. Germline V gene sequence: CDR1 SGHRS, CDR2 YFSETQ. The CDR3 loop reads CASSLNSGGELNEQFF. In DNA form, the CDR3 reads TGCGCCAGCAGCTTAAATAGCGGGGGGGAGTTAAATGAGCAGTTCTTC.

The rearrangement uses TRBV7-9 and TRBJ2-7; D ambiguous. This CDR3 contains 14 residues. Germline V lookup: CDR1 SEHNR, CDR2 FQNEAQ (reference sequence). With 1 base removed from V and 2 bases from J, the gap between germline ends came to 9 bases. For the CDR3, the DNA is TGTGCCAGCAGCTTAGTCGGCGGCCCCTACGAGCAGTACTTC. Translated: CASSLVGGPYEQYF.

The chain carries TRBV2 and TRBJ1-5, with TRBD1 identical over 8 bases. CDR3 length equals 16 residues. The ends lost 6 bases at V and 4 bases at J; junction bases unmatched: 11. Looked up from germline, CDR1 is SNHLY and CDR2 is FYNNEI. The CDR3 spells CASSDRTGLTNQPQHF. The CDR3 nucleotides are TGTGCCAGCAGCGACCGGACAGGGCTCACTAATCAGCCCCAGCATTTT.

This chain connects TRBV2 to TRBJ1-5; D not resolved. There are 14 residues in the CDR3. Germline V gene lookup returns CDR1 SNHLY and CDR2 FYNNEI. V gave up 3 bases and J gave up 2 bases, with 8 bases separating them. The CDR3 sequence: CASSERWGNQPQHF. For the CDR3, the DNA is TGTGCCAGCAGTGAGAGGTGGGGCAATCAGCCCCAGCATTTT.